The clone carrying this TCR beta chain was seen at least ten times. TCRdb used MiXCR to reprocess the 5' RACE reads, holding one entry per CDR3 protein. The data show about 700,000 distinct CDR3 sequences, roughly 6.2% seen once. This sample was taken from a study of identical twins. Germline lookup yields CDR1 MNHNS and CDR2 SASEGT. V lost 6 bases to trimming and J lost 5 bases; unmatched junction nucleotides: 7. The CDR3 has 15 residues. V is TRBV6-1 and J is TRBJ2-7, with TRBD2 matching 13 bases. The TCR comes from a man aged 18 to 29 in good health. Sequencing input: naive T cells sorted from blood. As DNA, the CDR3 is TGTGCCAGCAGGGAACTAGCGGGAGGGCCTGACGAGCAGTACTTC. It codes for CASRELAGGPDEQYF.